This T cell receptor beta chain was sequenced during a study of blood T cell repertoires in COVID-19 (dated by TCRdb to between 2020 and 2021). Some background on the complete study: Samples covering the acute and convalescent phases of COVID-19 were provided by collaborators in the United States, Italy and Spain. The repertoires were released in a freely available public database meant as a resource for research on the immune response to SARS-CoV-2. The dataset comprised deeply sampled blood TCRbeta repertoires from subjects exposed to, actively infected with, or recovered from COVID-19. Samples came from the ongoing ImmuneRACE study (first 160 participants) plus 1,254 subjects from 6 global collaborators. The material from the prospective study consisted of cDNA or gDNA derived from T cells, B-cell-depleted T cells, or PBMCs. Where HLA class I and class II types were available, the types were taken from metadata supplied by the sample provider, not from assay-based typing. Nearly every sample came with metadata listing a de-identified subject ID, COVID-19 status, age in years and sex. General findings and caveats noted by the study authors: How much clinical and demographic metadata was included differed by source and by participant, and the metadata was provided uncurated.

The collaborating institutions used their own protocols to collect whole blood in K2EDTA tubes. For TCRbeta analysis, collaborator samples were shipped as frozen whole blood, as isolated PBMCs, or as DNA extracted from either sample type. On this clone: What this receptor recognizes is not known. Qualities for individual bases were not recorded, and no much larger clone is one base off.

From V the trimming removes 2 bases and from J it removes 0 bases, while the gene matches leave 14 bases of the junction unaccounted for. The CDR3 runs 20 residues from the cysteine to the phenylalanine. Kept here is only the CDR3 DNA, which spans 60 bases and is read in frame from base 1. The germline V gene gives CDR1 as MNHEY and CDR2 as SVGEGT. TCRbeta CDR3 regions were amplified from genomic DNA by means of the immunoSEQ Assay, a bias-controlled multiplex PCR. The paper's data handling went like this. The number of nucleated cells in each sample was estimated from the amplification of reference gene primers within the assay. Sequence reads were collapsed and filtered to measure the absolute abundance of every unique TCRbeta CDR3 rearrangement. Productive Simpson clonality was computed per sample as the square root of Simpson's diversity index over productive rearrangements. The clones in this table, taken by TCRdb from immuneACCESS, are in-frame only. Not every clone is retained; where verified, under half of the shortfall comes from an unresolved V gene, and the cause of the rest is unknown. That table is the source of V, J and clone size, and D and trimming were worked out from the DNA. This sample comprises roughly 160,000 clones, about 86% of them detected only once. The ten biggest clones cover under 13% of the sample.

Sequenced: peripheral blood. The TCR comes from a man in his sixties or seventies with active or convalescent COVID-19. The sequence is built from TRBV6-2 or TRBV6-3 and TRBJ2-1, and 9 junction bases match TRBD1. DNA sequence: TGTGCCAGCAGTTACCGGTCCGGGACAGGGCGAGGACTCTCCTACAATGAGCAGTTCTTC. Its translation reads: CASSYRSGTGRGLSYNEQFF.